One and the same sample provided the 8 T cell receptor beta chains below, sequenced in a study of blood T cells in healthy people across ages. For the second PCR, which ran for roughly 6 to 11 cycles, a sample-barcoded 5' primer and a J-beta primer mix were used. A single record per CDR3 protein comes from TCRdb applying MiXCR to the 5' RACE reads. This table has hundreds of thousands of distinct CDR3 sequences, 53% appearing once. The source material was blood. These TCRs come from a man at least 80 years old in good health.

The rearrangement links TRBV7-3 to TRBJ1-2; a weak D match, TRBD1 (5 bases). Per the germline V gene, CDR1 is SGHTA and CDR2 is FQGTGA. The CDR3 totals 13 residues. V was clipped by 6 bases and J by 4 bases, with 12 bases between them. CDR3 sequence: CASSHPGGYGYTF. CDR3 coding DNA: TGTGCCAGCAGTCACCCGGGGGGCTATGGCTACACCTTC.

CDR3 in amino acids: CASSLARKNTGELFF. CDR3 DNA sequence: TGTGCCAGCAGCTTAGCCCGCAAGAACACCGGGGAGCTGTTTTTT. The chain carries TRBV7-9 and TRBJ2-2; D not resolved. CDR3 length: 15 amino acids. In germline, CDR1 is SEHNR, CDR2 FQNEAQ (reference sequence). The germline V and J ends were trimmed by 0 bases and 1 base, with 6 bases remaining between them.

A few counts support this clonotype. This sequence joins TRBV12-3 or TRBV12-4 and TRBJ2-1; D may be TRBD1 (6 bases). The CDR3 has 15 amino acids. Between the trimmed V and J ends, which lost 4 bases and 4 bases, there was a span of 14 bases. CDR3 protein: CASSSRQGPYNEQFF. CDR3 bases: TGTGCCAGCAGTTCTCGCCAGGGGCCATACAATGAGCAGTTCTTC.

The chain joins TRBV20-1 to TRBJ2-1, with D tentatively TRBD2 (6 bases). This CDR3 comprises 13 residues. The V gene's germline CDR1 is DFQATT and CDR2 SNEGSKA (reference sequence). With 3 bases removed from V and 6 bases from J, the gap between germline ends came to 12 bases. CDR3 in DNA: TGCAGTGCTAGCCATGGACTAATCAATGAGCAGTTCTTC. Translation: CSASHGLINEQFF.

As concerns this clonotype: One junction end does not reproduce the germline sequence, and a read error may be involved. The CDR3: CTSSGRGVPSYGYTF. As DNA, the CDR3 is TGTACCAGCAGTGGCAGGGGAGTGCCTAGCTATGGCTACACCTTC. This chain uses TRBV28 with TRBJ1-2; D is perhaps TRBD1 (6 bases). Germline CDR1 is MDHEN and CDR2 is SYDVKM. CDR3 size: 15 residues.

The chain links TRBV7-9 to TRBJ2-7, with D maybe TRBD1 (7 bases). CDR1 is SEHNR, CDR2 FQNEAQ, per germline (reference sequence). The CDR3 spans 14 residues. Trimming took 5 bases from V and 6 from J, leaving 17 bases between them. The CDR3 reads CASSPEGDSLEQYF. CDR3 bases: TGTGCCAGCAGCCCGGAGGGGGACAGCCTCGAGCAGTACTTC.

J is TRBJ1-1 and V is TRBV20-1; weak D call: TRBD1 (6 bases). Germline CDR1 and CDR2: DFQATT and SNEGSKA (reference sequence). Trimming left V 1 base short and J 1 base short, with 10 bases between. This CDR3 comprises 14 residues. The CDR3 DNA reads TGCAGTGCTAGAGCCGGGACAACGAACACTGAAGCTTTCTTT. Its protein is CSARAGTTNTEAFF.

The V and J genes are TRBV27 and TRBJ2-7; 9 nucleotides align to TRBD1. CDR1 and CDR2 from the germline V gene are MNHEY and SMNVEV (reference sequence). The CDR3 extends over 16 amino acids. V shed 5 bases and J 1 base; nucleotides not matched to a gene: 9. This chain's CDR3 is CASSLIPGQGSYEQYF. CDR3 coding DNA: TGTGCCAGCAGTCTAATTCCGGGACAGGGTTCCTACGAGCAGTACTTC.